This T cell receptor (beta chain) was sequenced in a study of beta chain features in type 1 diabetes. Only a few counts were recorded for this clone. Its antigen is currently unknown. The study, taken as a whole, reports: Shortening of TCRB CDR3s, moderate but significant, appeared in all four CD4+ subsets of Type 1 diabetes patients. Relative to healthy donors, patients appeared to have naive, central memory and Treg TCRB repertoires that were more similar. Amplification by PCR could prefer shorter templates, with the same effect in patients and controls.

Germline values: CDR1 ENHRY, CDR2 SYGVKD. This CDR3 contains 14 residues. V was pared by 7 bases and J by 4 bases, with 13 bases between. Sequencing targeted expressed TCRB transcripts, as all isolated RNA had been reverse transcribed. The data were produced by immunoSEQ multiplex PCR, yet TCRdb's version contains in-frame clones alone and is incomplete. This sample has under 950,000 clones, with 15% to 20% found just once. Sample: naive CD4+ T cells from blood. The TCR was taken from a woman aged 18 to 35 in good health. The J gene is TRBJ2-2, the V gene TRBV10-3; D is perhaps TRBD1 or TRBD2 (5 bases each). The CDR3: CAITWDGSTGELFF. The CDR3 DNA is TGTGCCATCACCTGGGACGGATCCACCGGGGAGCTGTTTTTT.